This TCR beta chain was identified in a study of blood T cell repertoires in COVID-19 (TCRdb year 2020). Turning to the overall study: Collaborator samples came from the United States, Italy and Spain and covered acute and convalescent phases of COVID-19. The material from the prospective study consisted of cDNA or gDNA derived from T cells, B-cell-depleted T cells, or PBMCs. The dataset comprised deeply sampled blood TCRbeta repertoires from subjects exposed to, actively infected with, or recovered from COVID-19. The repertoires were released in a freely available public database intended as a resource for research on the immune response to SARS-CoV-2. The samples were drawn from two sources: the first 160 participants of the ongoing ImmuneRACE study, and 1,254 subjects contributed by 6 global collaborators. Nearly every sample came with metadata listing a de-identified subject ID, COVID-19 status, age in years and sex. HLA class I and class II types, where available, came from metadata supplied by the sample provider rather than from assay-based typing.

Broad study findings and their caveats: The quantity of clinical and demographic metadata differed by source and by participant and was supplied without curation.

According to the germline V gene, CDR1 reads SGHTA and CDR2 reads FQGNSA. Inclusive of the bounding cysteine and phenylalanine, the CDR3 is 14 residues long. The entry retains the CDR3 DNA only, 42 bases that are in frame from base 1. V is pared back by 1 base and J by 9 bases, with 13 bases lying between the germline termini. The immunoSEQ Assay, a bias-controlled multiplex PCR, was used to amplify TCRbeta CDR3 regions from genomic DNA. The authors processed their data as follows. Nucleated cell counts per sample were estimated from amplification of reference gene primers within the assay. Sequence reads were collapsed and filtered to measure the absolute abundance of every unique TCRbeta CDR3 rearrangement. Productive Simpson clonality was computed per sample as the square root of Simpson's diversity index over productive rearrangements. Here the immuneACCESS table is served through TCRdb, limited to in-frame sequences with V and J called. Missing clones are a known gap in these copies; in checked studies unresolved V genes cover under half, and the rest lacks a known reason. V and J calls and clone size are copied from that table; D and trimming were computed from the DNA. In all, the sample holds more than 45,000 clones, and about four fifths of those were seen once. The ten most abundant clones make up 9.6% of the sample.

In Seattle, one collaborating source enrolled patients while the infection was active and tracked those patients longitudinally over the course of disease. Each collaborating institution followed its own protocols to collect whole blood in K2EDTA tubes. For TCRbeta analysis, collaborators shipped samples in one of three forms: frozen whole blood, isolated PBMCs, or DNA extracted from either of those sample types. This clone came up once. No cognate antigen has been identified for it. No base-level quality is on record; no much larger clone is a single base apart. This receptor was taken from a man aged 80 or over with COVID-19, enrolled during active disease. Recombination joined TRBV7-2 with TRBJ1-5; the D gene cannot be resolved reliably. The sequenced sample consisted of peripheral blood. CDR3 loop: CASSLDVSPGPQHF. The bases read TGTGCCAGCAGCTTAGACGTCTCCCCAGGGCCCCAGCATTTT. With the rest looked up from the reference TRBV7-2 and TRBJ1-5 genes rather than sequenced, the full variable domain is GAGVSQSPSNKVTEKGKDVELRCDPISGHTALYWYRQSLGQGLEFLIYFQGNSAPDKSGLPSDRFSAERTGGSVSTLTIQRTQQEDSAVYLCASSLDVSPGPQHFGDGTRLSIL.